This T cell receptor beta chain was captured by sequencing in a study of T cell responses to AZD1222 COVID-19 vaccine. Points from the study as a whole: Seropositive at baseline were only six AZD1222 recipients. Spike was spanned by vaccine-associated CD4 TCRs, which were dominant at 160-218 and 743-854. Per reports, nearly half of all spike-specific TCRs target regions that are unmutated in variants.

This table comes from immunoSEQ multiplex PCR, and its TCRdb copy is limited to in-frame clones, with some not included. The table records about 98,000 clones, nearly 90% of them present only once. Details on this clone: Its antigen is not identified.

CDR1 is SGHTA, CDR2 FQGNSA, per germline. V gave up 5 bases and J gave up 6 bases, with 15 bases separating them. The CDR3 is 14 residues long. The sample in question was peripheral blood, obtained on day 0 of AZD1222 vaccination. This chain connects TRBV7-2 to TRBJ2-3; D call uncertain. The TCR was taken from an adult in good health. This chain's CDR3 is CASSPPFAIDTQYF. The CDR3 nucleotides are TGTGCCAGCAGCCCCCCGTTTGCCATTGATACGCAGTATTTT.